The 14 T cell receptor beta chains below all came from one sample that was sequenced in a study of CD8 T cells in ankylosing spondylitis. Study-wide results and limits: Roughly eight highly homologous variants made up a TCR beta motif that seemed to typify ankylosing spondylitis blood.

No antigen has been identified for these receptors. Using its own MiXCR run on the 5' RACE reads, TCRdb lists one record per CDR3 protein. The sample lists 200,000 to 250,000 distinct CDR3 sequences; about 16% were seen once. Sequenced material: blood, either unsorted or a sorted T cell fraction (not recorded which). These receptor sequences come from a male donor with ankylosing spondylitis.

The V gene is TRBV7-9, the J gene TRBJ2-3; TRBD1 aligns across 8 bases. Germline values: CDR1 SEHNR, CDR2 FQNEAQ (reference sequence). J lost 14 bases, V lost 2 bases, and 9 bases had no gene match. The CDR3 runs to 13 residues. CDR3 amino acids: CASSLPTGVGRYF. The CDR3 bases are TGTGCCAGCAGCTTACCGACAGGGGTGGGAAGGTATTTT.

This clonotype turned up a few times. J is TRBJ2-7 and V is TRBV7-9; a weak D match, TRBD2 (5 bases). This CDR3 has 16 amino acids. The V end was cut by 2 bases, the J end by 2 bases, with 16 bases between. From germline, CDR1 is SEHNR and CDR2 FQNEAQ (reference sequence). CDR3 bases: TGTGCCAGCAGCTTAACTAGTTTAGTTTCTGCCTACGAGCAGTACTTC. Translated: CASSLTSLVSAYEQYF.

This rearrangement joins TRBV2 to TRBJ2-1; 7 bases match TRBD2. The CDR3 has 15 amino acids. CDR1 is SNHLY and CDR2 is FYNNEI in the germline V gene. The trim removed 3 bases at V and 5 bases at J, leaving 7 bases unmatched. DNA of the CDR3: TGTGCCAGCAGTGAGGGGGGGGGACCCCACAATGAGCAGTTCTTC. Amino acid sequence: CASSEGGGPHNEQFF.

The sample holds a few counts of this clonotype. The chain is built from TRBV12-3 or TRBV12-4 and TRBJ1-2; 9 nucleotides agree with TRBD1. With V trimmed by 6 bases and J by 8 bases, 10 bases remained unmatched. The length of the CDR3 is 14 residues. CDR3 DNA sequence: TGTGCCAGCAGCCCTGCCGGGACAGGGTACGGCTACACCTTC. Its protein product is CASSPAGTGYGYTF.

This chain joins TRBV7-9 and TRBJ2-7; 11 bases line up with TRBD2. Trimming removed 5 bases from V and 4 bases from J; junction bases left unmatched: 7. The length of the CDR3 is 15 residues. Germline CDR1 and CDR2: SEHNR and FQNEAQ (reference sequence). The CDR3 spells CASSASGTSGYEQYF. In nucleotides, the CDR3 is TGTGCCAGCAGCGCCTCCGGGACTAGCGGATACGAGCAGTACTTC.

The V gene is TRBV12-3 or TRBV12-4, the J gene TRBJ2-5; D may be TRBD2 (5 bases). This CDR3 comprises 14 residues. Trimming took 7 bases from V and 5 from J, leaving 17 bases between them. CDR3 in amino acids: CASTADLARETQYF. CDR3 nucleotides: TGTGCCAGCACCGCAGACCTAGCTCGGGAGACCCAGTACTTC.

A few counts support this clonotype. The rearrangement links TRBV13 to TRBJ2-5; 8 nucleotides align to TRBD2. Germline values: CDR1 PRHDT, CDR2 FYEKMQ (reference sequence). The CDR3 runs to 17 residues. V shed 0 bases, J shed 5 bases, and the junction held 11 bases outside the gene matches. The CDR3 DNA reads as TGTGCCAGCAGCTTAGGAGGTAGCGGGGTCCTCCTGGAGACCCAGTACTTC. As protein: CASSLGGSGVLLETQYF.

The chain is built from TRBV3-1 and TRBJ2-6, with D possibly matching TRBD1 (6 bases). V dropped 8 bases and J dropped 1 base, with 6 bases sitting between them. In germline, CDR1 is LGHDT, CDR2 YNNKEL (reference sequence). The length of the CDR3 is 13 residues. The CDR3 reads CASQGSGANVLTF. The CDR3 DNA reads as TGTGCCAGCCAGGGGTCTGGGGCCAACGTCCTGACTTTC.

The table lists this clonotype with many counts. This rearrangement joins TRBV4-1 to TRBJ2-7; 11 bases agree with TRBD2. The CDR3 covers 16 residues. Germline CDR1 and CDR2: MGHRA and YSYEKL. J lost 1 base, V lost 1 base, and 3 bases had no gene match. CDR3 sequence reads: CASSQVGTSGSYEQYF. The DNA of the CDR3 is TGCGCCAGCAGCCAAGTAGGGACTAGCGGTTCCTACGAGCAGTACTTC.

The chain is built from TRBV6-2 or TRBV6-3 and TRBJ2-1; weak D call: TRBD2 (6 bases). Trimming took off 2 bases at V and 7 bases at J, with 21 bases between the two ends. Germline CDR1 is MNHEY and CDR2 is SVGEGT. There are 17 residues in the CDR3. CDR3 protein: CASSYPDPGLVGNEQFF. DNA for the CDR3: TGTGCCAGCAGTTACCCGGACCCGGGACTGGTTGGGAATGAGCAGTTCTTC.

The chain is built from TRBV29-1 and TRBJ2-7; D might be TRBD1 or TRBD2, each matching 6 bases. This CDR3 is built from 15 residues. Trimming pared 2 bases from V and 2 bases from J, leaving 16 bases between. CDR1 and CDR2 from the germline V gene are SQVTM and ANQGSEA. The CDR3 is CSVELVADSTYEQYF. The CDR3 DNA follows: TGCAGCGTTGAATTGGTAGCGGACAGCACCTACGAGCAGTACTTC.

This clonotype was seen a handful of times. This chain uses TRBV2 with TRBJ2-5; D ambiguous. Trimming took off 10 bases at V and 4 bases at J, with 10 bases between the two ends. This CDR3 has 11 residues. The V gene's germline CDR1 is SNHLY and CDR2 FYNNEI. CDR3 region: CANADGETQYF. The DNA of the CDR3 is TGTGCCAACGCTGACGGAGAGACCCAGTACTTC.

This clonotype was counted between two and nine times. The chain recombines TRBV4-1 with TRBJ2-3; TRBD2 is a possible D gene (6 bases). V lost 0 bases and J lost 5, with 15 bases in between. Germline values: CDR1 MGHRA, CDR2 YSYEKL. This CDR3 is 16 amino acids long. The CDR3 is CASSQEGGGGRDTQYF. In DNA, the CDR3 is TGCGCCAGCAGCCAAGAAGGTGGCGGAGGGAGAGATACGCAGTATTTT.

This sequence joins TRBV7-2 and TRBJ2-7; 8 bases fit TRBD2. The CDR3 sequence is 14 residues long. V was pared by 5 bases and J by 0 bases, with 3 bases of the junction left unmatched. In germline, CDR1 is SGHTA, CDR2 FQGNSA. Written as DNA, the CDR3 is TGTGCCAGCAGCACAGCGGGGGACTCCTACGAGCAGTACTTC. Protein: CASSTAGDSYEQYF.